This TCR beta chain was recorded in a study of T cell changes during pregnancy in multiple sclerosis. The table came from immunoSEQ multiplex PCR; TCRdb's copy has only in-frame clones and leaves some out. The sample lists 36,000 or so clones, 70% to 90% occurring once. The V and J ends lost 4 bases and 11 bases respectively, with 11 bases between them. The CDR3 length is 11 residues. Germline CDR1 reads GTSNPN; CDR2 reads SVGIG (reference sequence). The sequence was obtained from a female donor with multiple sclerosis, enrolled in a pregnancy study. The V call is TRBV30, the J call TRBJ1-4; D gene uncertain. Sample: CD4+ T cells from peripheral blood mononuclear cells, taken in the first trimester of pregnancy. This CDR3 is CAWKIRGKLFF. CDR3 DNA sequence: TGTGCCTGGAAAATTCGCGGGAAACTGTTTTTT.